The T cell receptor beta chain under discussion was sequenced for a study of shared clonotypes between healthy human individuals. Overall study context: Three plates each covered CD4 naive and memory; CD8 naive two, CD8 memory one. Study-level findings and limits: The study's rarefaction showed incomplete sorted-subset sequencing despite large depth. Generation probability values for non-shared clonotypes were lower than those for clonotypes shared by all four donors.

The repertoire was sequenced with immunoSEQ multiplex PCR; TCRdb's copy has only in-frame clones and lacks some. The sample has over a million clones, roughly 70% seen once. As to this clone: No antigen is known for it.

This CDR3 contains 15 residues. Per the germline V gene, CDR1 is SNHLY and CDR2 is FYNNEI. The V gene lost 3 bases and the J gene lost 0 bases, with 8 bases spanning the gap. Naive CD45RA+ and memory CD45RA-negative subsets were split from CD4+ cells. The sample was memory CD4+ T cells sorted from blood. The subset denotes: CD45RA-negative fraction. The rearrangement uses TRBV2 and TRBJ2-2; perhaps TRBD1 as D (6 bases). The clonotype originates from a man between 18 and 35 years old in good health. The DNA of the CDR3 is TGTGCCAGCAGTGACAGGGGTACGAACACCGGGGAGCTGTTTTTT. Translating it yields CASSDRGTNTGELFF.